This T cell receptor (beta chain) was sequenced in a study of blood T cell repertoires in COVID-19. About the study: Acute and convalescent COVID-19 specimens originated in the United States, Italy and Spain. PBMCs, B-cell-depleted T cells, or T cells provided the cDNA or gDNA that made up the material.

Seattle researchers signed up patients amid active infection and tracked them longitudinally. Original processing notes: For nucleated cells, counts were estimated from reference gene primer amplification. Some clones are missing from TCRdb's copy, which holds only in-frame ones; the method was immunoSEQ multiplex PCR. V and J calls and clone size are those listed in that table; D and trimming were worked out from the DNA. The sample yields some 400,000 clones, around 87% seen once. J lost 3 bases, V lost 5 bases, and 2 bases had no gene match. Germline assignment: CDR1 GTSNPN and CDR2 SVGIG (reference sequence). The CDR3 length is 13 residues.

The specimen sequenced was peripheral blood. The chain is built from TRBV30 and TRBJ2-1; the match to TRBD1 covers 9 bases. This clonotype was sampled from a woman aged 55 to 70 with COVID-19, enrolled during active disease. CDR3 nucleotide sequence: TGTGCCTGGGGGACAGGGCACTACAATGAGCAGTTCTTC. Residues: CAWGTGHYNEQFF.